This paragraph covers one T cell receptor (beta chain) sequence. The sample belongs to a study of T cell responses to AZD1222 COVID-19 vaccine. Produced via immunoSEQ multiplex PCR; TCRdb's table is partial and in-frame only. The data hold about 130,000 clones, with approximately 88% observed a single time. Source: peripheral blood, taken on day 0 of AZD1222 vaccination. This clonotype was sampled from an adult in good health.

CDR3 nucleotide sequence: TGCGCCAGCAGCCAAGTTGGAGGAATAAGCAATCAGCCCCAGCATTTT. Protein product: CASSQVGGISNQPQHF. This sequence joins TRBV4-1 and TRBJ1-5; D gene unclear. Trimming pared 1 base from V and 1 base from J, leaving 11 bases between. The CDR3 runs 16 residues. CDR1 MGHRA and CDR2 YSYEKL come from the germline V gene.